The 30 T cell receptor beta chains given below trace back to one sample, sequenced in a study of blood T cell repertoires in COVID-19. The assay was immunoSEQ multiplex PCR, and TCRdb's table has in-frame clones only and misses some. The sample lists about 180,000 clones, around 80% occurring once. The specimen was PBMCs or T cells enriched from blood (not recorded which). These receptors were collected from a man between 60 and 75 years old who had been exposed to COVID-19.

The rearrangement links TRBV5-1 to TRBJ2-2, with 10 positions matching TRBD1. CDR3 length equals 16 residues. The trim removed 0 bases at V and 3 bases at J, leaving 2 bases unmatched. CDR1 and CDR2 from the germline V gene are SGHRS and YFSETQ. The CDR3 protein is CASSLGQGAHTGELFF. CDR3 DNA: TGCGCCAGCAGCTTGGGACAGGGGGCCCACACCGGGGAGCTGTTTTTT.

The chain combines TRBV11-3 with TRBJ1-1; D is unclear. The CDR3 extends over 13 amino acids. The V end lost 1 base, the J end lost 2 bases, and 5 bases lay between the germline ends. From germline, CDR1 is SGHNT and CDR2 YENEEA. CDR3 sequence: CASSLGSNTEAFF. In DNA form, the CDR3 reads TGTGCCAGCAGCTTAGGCAGTAACACTGAAGCTTTCTTT.

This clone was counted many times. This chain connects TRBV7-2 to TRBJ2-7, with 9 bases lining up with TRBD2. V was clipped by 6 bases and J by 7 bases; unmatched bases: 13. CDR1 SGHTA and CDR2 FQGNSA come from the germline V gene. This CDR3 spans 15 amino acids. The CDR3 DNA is TGTGCCAGCAGTTTTACCGGGACTAGCTCGAGAGAGCAGTACTTC. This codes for CASSFTGTSSREQYF.

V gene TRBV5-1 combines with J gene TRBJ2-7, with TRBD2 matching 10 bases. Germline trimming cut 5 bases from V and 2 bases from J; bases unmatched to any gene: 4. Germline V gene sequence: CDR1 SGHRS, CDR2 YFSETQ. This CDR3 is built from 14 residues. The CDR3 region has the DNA TGCGCCAGCAGGTTACTAGCGGGGCCCTACGAGCAGTACTTC. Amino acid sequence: CASRLLAGPYEQYF.

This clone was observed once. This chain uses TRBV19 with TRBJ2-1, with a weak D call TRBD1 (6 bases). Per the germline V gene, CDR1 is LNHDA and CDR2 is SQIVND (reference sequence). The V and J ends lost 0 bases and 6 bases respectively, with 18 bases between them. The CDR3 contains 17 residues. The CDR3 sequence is CASSIDPGQSLANEQFF. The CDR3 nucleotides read TGTGCCAGTAGTATAGACCCCGGACAGTCCTTAGCCAATGAGCAGTTCTTC.

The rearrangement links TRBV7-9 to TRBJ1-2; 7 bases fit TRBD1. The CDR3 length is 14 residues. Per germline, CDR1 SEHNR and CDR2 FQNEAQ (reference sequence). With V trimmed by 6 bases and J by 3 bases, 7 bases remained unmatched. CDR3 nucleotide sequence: TGTGCCAGCAGGCCCGGACAGGTACACTATGGCTACACCTTC. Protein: CASRPGQVHYGYTF. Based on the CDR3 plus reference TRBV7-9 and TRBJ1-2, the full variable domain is DTGVSQNPRHKITKRGQNVTFRCDPISEHNRLYWYRQTLGQGPEFLTYFQNEAQLEKSRLLSDRFSAERPKGSFSTLEIQRTEQGDSAMYLCASRPGQVHYGYTFGSGTRLTVV.

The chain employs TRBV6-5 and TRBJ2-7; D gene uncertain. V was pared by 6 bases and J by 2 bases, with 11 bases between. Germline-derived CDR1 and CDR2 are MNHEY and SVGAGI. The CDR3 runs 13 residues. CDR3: CASSRDNAYEQYF. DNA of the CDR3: TGTGCCAGCAGCCGAGACAACGCCTACGAGCAGTACTTC.

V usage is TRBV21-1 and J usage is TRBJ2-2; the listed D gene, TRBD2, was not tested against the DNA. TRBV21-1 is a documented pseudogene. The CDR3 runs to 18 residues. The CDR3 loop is CASSTSTMLPGNTGELFF. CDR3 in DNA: TGTGCCAGCAGCACCTCGACTATGTTGCCAGGGAACACCGGGGAGCTGTTTTTT.

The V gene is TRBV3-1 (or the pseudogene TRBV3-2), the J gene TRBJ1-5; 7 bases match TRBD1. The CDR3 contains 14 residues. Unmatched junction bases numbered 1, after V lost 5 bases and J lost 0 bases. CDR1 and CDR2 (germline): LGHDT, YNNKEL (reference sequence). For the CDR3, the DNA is TGTGCCAGCAGCACAGGGGATAGCAATCAGCCCCAGCATTTT. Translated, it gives CASSTGDSNQPQHF.

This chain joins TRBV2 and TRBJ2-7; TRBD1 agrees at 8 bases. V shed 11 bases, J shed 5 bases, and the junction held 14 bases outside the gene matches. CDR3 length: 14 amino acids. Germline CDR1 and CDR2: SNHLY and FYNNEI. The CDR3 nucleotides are TGTGCCGGCCGCCCCGGACAGGGAAGTGACGAGCAGTACTTC. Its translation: CAGRPGQGSDEQYF.

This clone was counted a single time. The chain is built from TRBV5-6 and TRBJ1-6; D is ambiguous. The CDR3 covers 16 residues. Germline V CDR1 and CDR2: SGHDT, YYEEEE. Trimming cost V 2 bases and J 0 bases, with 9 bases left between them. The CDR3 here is CASSLTASSYNSPLHF. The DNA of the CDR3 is TGTGCCAGCAGCTTAACCGCTAGCTCCTATAATTCACCCCTCCACTTT.

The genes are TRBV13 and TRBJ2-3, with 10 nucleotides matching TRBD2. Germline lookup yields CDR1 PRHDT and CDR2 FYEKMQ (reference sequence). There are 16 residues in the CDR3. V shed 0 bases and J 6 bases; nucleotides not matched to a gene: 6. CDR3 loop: CASSLGSGLALDTQYF. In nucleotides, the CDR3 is TGTGCCAGCAGCTTAGGCTCGGGACTAGCGCTCGATACGCAGTATTTT.

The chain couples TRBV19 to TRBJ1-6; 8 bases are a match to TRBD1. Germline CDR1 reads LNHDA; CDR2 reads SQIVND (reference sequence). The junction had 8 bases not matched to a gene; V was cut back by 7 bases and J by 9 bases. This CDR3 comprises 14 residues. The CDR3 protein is CASTGDRGGSPLHF. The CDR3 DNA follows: TGTGCCAGTACTGGAGACAGGGGTGGTTCACCCCTCCACTTT.

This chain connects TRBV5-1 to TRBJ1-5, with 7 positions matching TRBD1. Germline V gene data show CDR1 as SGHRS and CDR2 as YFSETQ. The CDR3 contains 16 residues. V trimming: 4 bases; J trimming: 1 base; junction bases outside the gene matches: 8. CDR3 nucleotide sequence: TGCGCCAGCAGCCTCGACAGGGTAGGCAGCAATCAGCCCCAGCATTTT. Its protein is CASSLDRVGSNQPQHF.

The CDR3, as DNA: TGTGCCAGTAGTACACAGGGAGGGAGCAATCAGCCCCAGCATTTT. This sequence encodes CASSTQGGSNQPQHF. V and J are TRBV19 and TRBJ1-5, with D perhaps matching TRBD1 (6 bases). V was shortened by 4 bases and J by 1 base, with 11 bases between the two germline ends. The CDR3 length is 15 residues. The germline V gene encodes CDR1 LNHDA and CDR2 SQIVND (reference sequence).

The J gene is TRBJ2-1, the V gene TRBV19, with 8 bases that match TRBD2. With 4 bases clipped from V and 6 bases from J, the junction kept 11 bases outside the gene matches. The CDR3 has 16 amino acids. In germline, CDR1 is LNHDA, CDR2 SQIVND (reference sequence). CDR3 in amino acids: CASSTPGLGTRNEQFF. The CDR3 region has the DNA TGTGCCAGTAGTACACCGGGACTAGGAACTCGCAATGAGCAGTTCTTC. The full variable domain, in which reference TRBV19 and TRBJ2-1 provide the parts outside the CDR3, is DGGITQSPKYLFRKEGQNVTLSCEQNLNHDAMYWYRQDPGQGLRLIYYSQIVNDFQKGDIAEGYSVSREKKESFPLTVTSAQKNPTAFYLCASSTPGLGTRNEQFFGPGTRLTVL.

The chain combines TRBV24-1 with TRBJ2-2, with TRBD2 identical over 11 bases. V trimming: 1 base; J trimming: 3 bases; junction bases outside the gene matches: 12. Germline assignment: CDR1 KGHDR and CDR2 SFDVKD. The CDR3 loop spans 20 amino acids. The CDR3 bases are TGTGCCACCAGTGATTTCCCTAGCGGGAGGTTGTTGGGGGACACCGGGGAGCTGTTTTTT. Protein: CATSDFPSGRLLGDTGELFF.

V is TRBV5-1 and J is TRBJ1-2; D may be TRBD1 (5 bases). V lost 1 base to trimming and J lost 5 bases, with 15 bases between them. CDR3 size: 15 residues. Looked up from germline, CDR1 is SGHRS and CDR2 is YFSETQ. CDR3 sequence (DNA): TGCGCCAGCAGCTTGCTAACCGGGGGGTATTATGGCTACACCTTC. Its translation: CASSLLTGGYYGYTF.

The CDR3, as DNA: TGTGCCAGTAGGGAGACTAGCGGGAGGATCAAAAACATTCAGTACTTC. Its protein is CASRETSGRIKNIQYF. V gene TRBV19 combines with J gene TRBJ2-4, with 13 bases fitting TRBD2. Germline V gene sequence: CDR1 LNHDA, CDR2 SQIVND (reference sequence). CDR3 length equals 16 residues. With 6 bases clipped from V and 3 bases from J, the junction kept 5 bases outside the gene matches. Full variable domain (outside the CDR3, taken from reference TRBV19 and TRBJ2-4): DGGITQSPKYLFRKEGQNVTLSCEQNLNHDAMYWYRQDPGQGLRLIYYSQIVNDFQKGDIAEGYSVSREKKESFPLTVTSAQKNPTAFYLCASRETSGRIKNIQYFGAGTRLSVL.

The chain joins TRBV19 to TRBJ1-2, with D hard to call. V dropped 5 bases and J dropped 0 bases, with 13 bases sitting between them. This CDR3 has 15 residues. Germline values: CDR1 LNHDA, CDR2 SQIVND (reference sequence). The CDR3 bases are TGTGCCAGTAGTTTTCCCGCCCCTACTAACTATGGCTACACCTTC. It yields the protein CASSFPAPTNYGYTF.

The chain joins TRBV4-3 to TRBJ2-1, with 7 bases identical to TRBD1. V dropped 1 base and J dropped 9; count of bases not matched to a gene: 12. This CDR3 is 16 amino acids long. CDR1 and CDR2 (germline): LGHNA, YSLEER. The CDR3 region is CASSQGVSKGASEQFF. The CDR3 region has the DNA TGCGCCAGCAGCCAAGGAGTTTCGAAGGGGGCTAGTGAGCAGTTCTTC.

As DNA, the CDR3 is TGTGCCAGCAGTGAGAGTCGACACGGGGAGCTGTTTTTT. Translated: CASSESRHGELFF. V is TRBV6-1 and J is TRBJ2-2; D remains ambiguous. The CDR3 has 13 residues. Per germline, CDR1 MNHNS and CDR2 SASEGT. Trimming left V 3 bases short and J 7 bases short, with 9 bases between.

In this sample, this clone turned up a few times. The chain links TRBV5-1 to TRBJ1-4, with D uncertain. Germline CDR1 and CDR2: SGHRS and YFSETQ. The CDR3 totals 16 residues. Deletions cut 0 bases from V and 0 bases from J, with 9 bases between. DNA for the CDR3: TGCGCCAGCAGCTTGGTTGGCCCAGCAACTAATGAAAAACTGTTTTTT. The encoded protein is CASSLVGPATNEKLFF. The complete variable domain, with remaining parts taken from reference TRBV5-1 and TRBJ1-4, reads KAGVTQTPRYLIKTRGQQVTLSCSPISGHRSVSWYQQTPGQGLQFLFEYFSETQRNKGNFPGRFSGRQFSNSRSEMNVSTLELGDSALYLCASSLVGPATNEKLFFGSGTQLSVL.

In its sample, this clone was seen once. CDR3 bases: TGCGCCAGCAGCTCTGAGGCGGGAGTCACAGATACGCAGTATTTT. It translates to CASSSEAGVTDTQYF. The chain is built from TRBV5-1 and TRBJ2-3; 7 bases fit TRBD2. The CDR3 sequence is 15 residues long. Trimming at V came to 3 bases and at J to 2 bases, leaving 6 bases not matched to a gene. Germline V gene lookup returns CDR1 SGHRS and CDR2 YFSETQ.

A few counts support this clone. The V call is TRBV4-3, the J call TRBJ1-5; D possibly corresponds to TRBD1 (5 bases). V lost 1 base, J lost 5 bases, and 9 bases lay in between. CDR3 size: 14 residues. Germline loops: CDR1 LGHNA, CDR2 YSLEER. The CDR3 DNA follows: TGCGCCAGCAGCCAAGGCAGGGCAGATCAGCCCCAGCATTTT. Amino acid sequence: CASSQGRADQPQHF.

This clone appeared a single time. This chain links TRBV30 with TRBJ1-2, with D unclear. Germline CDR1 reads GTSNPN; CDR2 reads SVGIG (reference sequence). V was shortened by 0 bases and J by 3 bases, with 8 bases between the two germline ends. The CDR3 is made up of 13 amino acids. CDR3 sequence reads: CAWSVGRDYGYTF. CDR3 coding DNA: TGTGCCTGGAGTGTCGGGAGGGACTATGGCTACACCTTC.

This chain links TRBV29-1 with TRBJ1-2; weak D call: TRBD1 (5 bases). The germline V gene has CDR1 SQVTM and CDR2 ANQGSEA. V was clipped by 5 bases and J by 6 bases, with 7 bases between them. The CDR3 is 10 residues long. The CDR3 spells CSVLGDGYTF. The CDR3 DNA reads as TGCAGCGTTTTAGGGGATGGCTACACCTTC. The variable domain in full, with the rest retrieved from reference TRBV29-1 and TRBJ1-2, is SAVISQKPSRDICQRGTSLTIQCQVDSQVTMMFWYRQQPGQSLTLIATANQGSEATYESGFVIDKFPISRPNLTFSTLTVSNMSPEDSSIYLCSVLGDGYTFGSGTRLTVV.

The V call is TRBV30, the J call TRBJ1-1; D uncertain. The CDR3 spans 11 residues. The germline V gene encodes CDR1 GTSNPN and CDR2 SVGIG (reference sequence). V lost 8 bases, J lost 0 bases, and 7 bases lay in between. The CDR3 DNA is TGTGCCGGAGTGGTGAACACTGAAGCTTTCTTT. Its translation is CAGVVNTEAFF.

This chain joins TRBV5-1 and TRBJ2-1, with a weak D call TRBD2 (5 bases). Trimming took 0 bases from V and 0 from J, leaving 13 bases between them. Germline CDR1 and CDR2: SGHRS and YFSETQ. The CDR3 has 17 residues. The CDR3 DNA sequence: TGCGCCAGCAGCTTGGGGGGAGTAGTTAGCTCCTACAATGAGCAGTTCTTC. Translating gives CASSLGGVVSSYNEQFF.

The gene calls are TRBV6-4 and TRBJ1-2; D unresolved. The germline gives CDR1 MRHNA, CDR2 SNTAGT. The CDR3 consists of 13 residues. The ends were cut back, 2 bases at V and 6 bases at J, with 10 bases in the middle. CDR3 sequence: CASSDPESHGYTF. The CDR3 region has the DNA TGTGCCAGCAGTGACCCGGAGAGTCATGGCTACACCTTC.